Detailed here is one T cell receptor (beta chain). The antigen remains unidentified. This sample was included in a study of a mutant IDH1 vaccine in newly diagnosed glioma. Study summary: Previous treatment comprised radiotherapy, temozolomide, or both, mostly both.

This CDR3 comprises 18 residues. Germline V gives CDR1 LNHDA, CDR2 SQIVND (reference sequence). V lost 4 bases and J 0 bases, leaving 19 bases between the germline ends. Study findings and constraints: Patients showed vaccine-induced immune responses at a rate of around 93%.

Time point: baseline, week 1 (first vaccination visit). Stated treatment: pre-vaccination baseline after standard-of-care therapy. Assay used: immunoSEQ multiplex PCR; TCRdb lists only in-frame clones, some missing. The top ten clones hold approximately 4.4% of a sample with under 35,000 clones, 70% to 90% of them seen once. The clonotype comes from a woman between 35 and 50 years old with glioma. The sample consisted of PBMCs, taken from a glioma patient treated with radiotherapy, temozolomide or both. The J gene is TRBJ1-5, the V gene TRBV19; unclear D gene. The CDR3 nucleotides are TGTGCCAGTAGTACAGCTGGTAGGAAAGTCAATAGCAATCAGCCCCAGCATTTT. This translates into CASSTAGRKVNSNQPQHF.